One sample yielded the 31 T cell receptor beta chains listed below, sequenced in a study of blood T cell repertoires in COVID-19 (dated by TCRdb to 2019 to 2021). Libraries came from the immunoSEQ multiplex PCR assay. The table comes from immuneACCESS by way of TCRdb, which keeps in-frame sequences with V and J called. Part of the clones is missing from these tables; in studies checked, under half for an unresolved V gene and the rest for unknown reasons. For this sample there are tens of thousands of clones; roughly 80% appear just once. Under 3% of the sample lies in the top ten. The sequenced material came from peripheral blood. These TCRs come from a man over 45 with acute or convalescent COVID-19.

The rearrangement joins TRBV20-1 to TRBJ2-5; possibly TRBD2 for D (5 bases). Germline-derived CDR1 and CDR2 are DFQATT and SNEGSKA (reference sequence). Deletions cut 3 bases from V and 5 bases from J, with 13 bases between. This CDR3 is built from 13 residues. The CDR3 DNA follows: TGCAGTGCTAGTTTCCGGGGTGACGAGACCCAGTACTTC. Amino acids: CSASFRGDETQYF.

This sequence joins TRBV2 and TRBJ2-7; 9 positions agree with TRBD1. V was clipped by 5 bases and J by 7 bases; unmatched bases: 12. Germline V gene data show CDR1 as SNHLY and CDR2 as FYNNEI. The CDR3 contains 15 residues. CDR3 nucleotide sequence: TGTGCCAGCAGTTTACAGGGGGCGATGGGCGAGGAGCAGTACTTC. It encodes CASSLQGAMGEEQYF.

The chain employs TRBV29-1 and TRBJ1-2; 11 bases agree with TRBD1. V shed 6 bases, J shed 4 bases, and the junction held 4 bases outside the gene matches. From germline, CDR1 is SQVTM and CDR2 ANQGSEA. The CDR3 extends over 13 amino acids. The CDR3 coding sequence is TGCAGCGTGGGGACAGGGGGTCCCTATGGCTACACCTTC. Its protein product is CSVGTGGPYGYTF.

The CDR3 region has the DNA TGCGCCAGCAGAAAGGGGGCATGGACTGAAGCTTTCTTT. As protein: CASRKGAWTEAFF. The gene calls are TRBV10-2 and TRBJ1-1; 7 bases align to TRBD1. The CDR3 is 13 residues long. Losses at the gene ends were 6 bases for V and 5 bases for J; bases not matched to a gene: 6. Germline V CDR1 and CDR2: WSHSY, SAAADI.

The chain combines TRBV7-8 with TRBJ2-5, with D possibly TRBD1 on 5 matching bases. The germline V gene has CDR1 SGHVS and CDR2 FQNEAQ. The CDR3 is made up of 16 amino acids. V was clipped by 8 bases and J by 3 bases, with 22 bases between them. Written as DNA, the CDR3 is TGTGCCAGCCTACTTACACAGGTCAATCCCAAAGAGACCCAGTACTTC. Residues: CASLLTQVNPKETQYF.

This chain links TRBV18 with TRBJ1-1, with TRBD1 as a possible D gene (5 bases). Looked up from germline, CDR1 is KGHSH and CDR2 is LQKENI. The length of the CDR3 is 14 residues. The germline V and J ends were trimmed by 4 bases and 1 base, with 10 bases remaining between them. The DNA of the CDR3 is TGTGCCAGCTCACTCTCGGACAAGAACACTGAAGCTTTCTTT. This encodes CASSLSDKNTEAFF.

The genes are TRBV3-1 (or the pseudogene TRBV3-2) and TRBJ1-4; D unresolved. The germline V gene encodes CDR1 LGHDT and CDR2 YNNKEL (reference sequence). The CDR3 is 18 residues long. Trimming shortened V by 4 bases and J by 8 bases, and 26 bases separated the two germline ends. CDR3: CASSRGRATTFRREKLFF. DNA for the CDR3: TGTGCCAGCAGCCGGGGTCGGGCTACAACCTTCCGGAGGGAAAAACTGTTTTTT.

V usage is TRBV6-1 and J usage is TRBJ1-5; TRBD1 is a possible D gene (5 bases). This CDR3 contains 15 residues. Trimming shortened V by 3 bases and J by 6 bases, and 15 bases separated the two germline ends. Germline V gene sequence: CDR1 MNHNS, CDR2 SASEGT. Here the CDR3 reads CASSELAVRGQPQHF. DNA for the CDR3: TGTGCCAGCAGTGAGCTGGCGGTAAGGGGTCAGCCCCAGCATTTT.

CDR3: CASSFYNRDRVYSPLHF. The CDR3 nucleotides read TGCGCCAGCAGCTTTTATAACCGGGACAGGGTTTATTCACCCCTCCACTTT. The J gene is TRBJ1-6, the V gene TRBV5-1; 9 positions agree with TRBD1. The length of the CDR3 is 17 residues. Germline trimming cut 2 bases from V and 8 bases from J; bases unmatched to any gene: 11. Germline assignment: CDR1 SGHRS and CDR2 YFSETQ.

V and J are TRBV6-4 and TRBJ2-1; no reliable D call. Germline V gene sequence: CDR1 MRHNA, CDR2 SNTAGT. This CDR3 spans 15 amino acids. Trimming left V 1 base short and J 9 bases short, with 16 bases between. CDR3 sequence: CASSDYPSGVGEQFF. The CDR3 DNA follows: TGTGCCAGCAGTGACTACCCGAGTGGTGTCGGTGAGCAGTTCTTC.

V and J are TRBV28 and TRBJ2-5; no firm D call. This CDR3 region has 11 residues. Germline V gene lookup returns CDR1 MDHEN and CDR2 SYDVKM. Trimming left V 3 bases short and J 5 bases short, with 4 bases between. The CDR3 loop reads CASSFMETQYF. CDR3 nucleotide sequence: TGTGCCAGCAGTTTTATGGAGACCCAGTACTTC.

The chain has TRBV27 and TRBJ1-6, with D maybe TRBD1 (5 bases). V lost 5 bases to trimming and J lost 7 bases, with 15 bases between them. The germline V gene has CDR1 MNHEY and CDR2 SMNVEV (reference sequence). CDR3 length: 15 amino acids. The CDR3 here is CASSRLEGQNSPLHF. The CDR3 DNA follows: TGTGCCAGCAGTCGACTGGAGGGGCAGAATTCACCCCTCCACTTT.

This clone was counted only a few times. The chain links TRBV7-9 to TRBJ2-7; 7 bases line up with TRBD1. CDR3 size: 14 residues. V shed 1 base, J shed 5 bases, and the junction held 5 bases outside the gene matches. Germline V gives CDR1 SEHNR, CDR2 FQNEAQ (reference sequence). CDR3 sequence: CASSLGQGPHEQYF. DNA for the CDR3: TGTGCCAGCAGCTTAGGACAGGGCCCCCACGAGCAGTACTTC.

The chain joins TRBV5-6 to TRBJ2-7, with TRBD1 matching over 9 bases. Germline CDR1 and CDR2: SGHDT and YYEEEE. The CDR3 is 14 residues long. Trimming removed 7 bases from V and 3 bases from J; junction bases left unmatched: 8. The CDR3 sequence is CASEWGTGSYEQYF. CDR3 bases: TGTGCCAGCGAATGGGGGACAGGGAGCTACGAGCAGTACTTC.

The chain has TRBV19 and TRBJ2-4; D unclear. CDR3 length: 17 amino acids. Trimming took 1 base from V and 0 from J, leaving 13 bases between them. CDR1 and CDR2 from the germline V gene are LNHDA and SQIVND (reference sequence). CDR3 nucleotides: TGTGCCAGTAGTATAGGTGGCCCTCGCCTAGCCAAAAACATTCAGTACTTC. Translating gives CASSIGGPRLAKNIQYF.

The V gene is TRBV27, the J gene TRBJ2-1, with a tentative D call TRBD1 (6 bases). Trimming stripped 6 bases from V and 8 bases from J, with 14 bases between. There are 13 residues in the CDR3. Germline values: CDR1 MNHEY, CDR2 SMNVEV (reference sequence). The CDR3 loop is CASSYVRGYEQFF. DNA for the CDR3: TGTGCCAGCAGCTACGTCAGGGGTTATGAGCAGTTCTTC.

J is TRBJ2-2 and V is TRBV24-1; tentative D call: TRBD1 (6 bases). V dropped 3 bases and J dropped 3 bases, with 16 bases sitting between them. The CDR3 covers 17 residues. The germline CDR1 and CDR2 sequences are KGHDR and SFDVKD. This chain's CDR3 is CATSDPHTGWDTGELFF. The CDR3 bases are TGTGCCACCAGTGATCCTCACACAGGGTGGGACACCGGGGAGCTGTTTTTT.

CDR3 region: CASSVGGAFDEQYF. The CDR3 region has the DNA TGCGCCAGCAGTGTAGGGGGGGCGTTCGACGAGCAGTACTTC. This chain uses TRBV5-1 with TRBJ2-7; D is perhaps TRBD2 (7 bases). Germline-derived CDR1 and CDR2 are SGHRS and YFSETQ. V dropped 5 bases and J dropped 5 bases, with 17 bases sitting between them. The CDR3 is made up of 14 amino acids.

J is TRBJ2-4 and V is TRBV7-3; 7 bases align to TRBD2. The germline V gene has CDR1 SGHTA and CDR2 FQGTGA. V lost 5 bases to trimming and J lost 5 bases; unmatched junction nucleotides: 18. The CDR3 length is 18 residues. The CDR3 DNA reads TGTGCCAGCAGCGCGGTCGGCCCAGCGGGATTCGGGGAAAACATTCAGTACTTC. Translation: CASSAVGPAGFGENIQYF.

The CDR3, as DNA: TGTGCCAGCAGTTTACAGGGATCCTATAATTCACCCCTCCACTTT. Translating it yields CASSLQGSYNSPLHF. The J gene is TRBJ1-6, the V gene TRBV27; tentative D call: TRBD1 (5 bases). The CDR3 is 15 residues long. The V end was cut by 2 bases, the J end by 1 base, with 6 bases between. Germline CDR1 MNHEY, CDR2 SMNVEV (reference sequence).

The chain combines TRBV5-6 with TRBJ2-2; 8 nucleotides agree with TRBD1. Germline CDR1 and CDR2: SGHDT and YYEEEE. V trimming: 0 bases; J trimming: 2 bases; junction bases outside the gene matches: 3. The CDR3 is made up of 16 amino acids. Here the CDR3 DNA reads TGTGCCAGCAGCTTGGTGGCAGGGGGCAACACCGGGGAGCTGTTTTTT. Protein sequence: CASSLVAGGNTGELFF.

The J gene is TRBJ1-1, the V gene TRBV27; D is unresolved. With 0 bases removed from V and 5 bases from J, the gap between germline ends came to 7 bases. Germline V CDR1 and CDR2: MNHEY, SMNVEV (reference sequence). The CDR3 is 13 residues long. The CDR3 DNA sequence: TGTGCCAGCAGTTTATCGCGGCAGACTGAAGCTTTCTTT. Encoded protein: CASSLSRQTEAFF.

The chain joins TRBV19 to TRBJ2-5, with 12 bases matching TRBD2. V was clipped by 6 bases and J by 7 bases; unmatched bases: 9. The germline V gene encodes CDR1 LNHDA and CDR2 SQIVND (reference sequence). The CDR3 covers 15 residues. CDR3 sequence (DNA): TGTGCCAGTAGGGAACGGGAACTAGCGGGAGGGACCCAGTACTTC. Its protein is CASRERELAGGTQYF.

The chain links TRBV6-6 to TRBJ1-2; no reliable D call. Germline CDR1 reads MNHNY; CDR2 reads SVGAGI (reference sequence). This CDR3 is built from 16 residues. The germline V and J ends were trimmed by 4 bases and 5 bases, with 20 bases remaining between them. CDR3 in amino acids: CASSSFRQAGSYGYTF. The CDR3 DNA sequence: TGTGCCAGCAGTTCTTTCCGACAAGCTGGGTCTTATGGCTACACCTTC.

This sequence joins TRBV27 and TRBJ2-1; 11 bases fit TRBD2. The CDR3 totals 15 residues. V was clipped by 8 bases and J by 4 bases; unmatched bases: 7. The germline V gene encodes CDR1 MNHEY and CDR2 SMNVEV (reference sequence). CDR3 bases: TGTGCCAGCTTGATAGCGGGAGGGAATTACAATGAGCAGTTCTTC. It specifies CASLIAGGNYNEQFF.

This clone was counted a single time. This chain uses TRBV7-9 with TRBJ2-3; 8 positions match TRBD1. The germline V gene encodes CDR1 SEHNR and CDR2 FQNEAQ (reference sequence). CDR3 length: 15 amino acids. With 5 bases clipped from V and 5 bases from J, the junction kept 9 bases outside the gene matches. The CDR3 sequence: CASSKDRVFQDTQYF. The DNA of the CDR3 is TGTGCCAGCAGCAAGGACAGGGTGTTCCAAGATACGCAGTATTTT.

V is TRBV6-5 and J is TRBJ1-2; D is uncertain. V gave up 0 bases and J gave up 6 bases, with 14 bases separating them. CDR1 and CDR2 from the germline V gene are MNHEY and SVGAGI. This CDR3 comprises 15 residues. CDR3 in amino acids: CASSYSTLGQDGYTF. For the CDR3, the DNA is TGTGCCAGCAGTTACTCGACCTTGGGCCAGGATGGCTACACCTTC.

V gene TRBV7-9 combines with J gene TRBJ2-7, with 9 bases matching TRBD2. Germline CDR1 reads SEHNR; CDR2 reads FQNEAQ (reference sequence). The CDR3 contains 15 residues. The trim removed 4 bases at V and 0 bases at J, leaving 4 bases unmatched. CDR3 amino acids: CASSSGLAGSYEQYF. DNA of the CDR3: TGTGCCAGCAGCTCGGGACTAGCCGGCTCCTACGAGCAGTACTTC.

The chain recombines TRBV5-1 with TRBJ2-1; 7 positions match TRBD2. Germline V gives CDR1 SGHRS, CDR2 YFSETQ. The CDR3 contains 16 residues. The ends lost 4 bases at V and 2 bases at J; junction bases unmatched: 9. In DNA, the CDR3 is TGCGCCAGCAGCCCGCCAGCTAGCGGCCCCTACAATGAGCAGTTCTTC. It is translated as CASSPPASGPYNEQFF.

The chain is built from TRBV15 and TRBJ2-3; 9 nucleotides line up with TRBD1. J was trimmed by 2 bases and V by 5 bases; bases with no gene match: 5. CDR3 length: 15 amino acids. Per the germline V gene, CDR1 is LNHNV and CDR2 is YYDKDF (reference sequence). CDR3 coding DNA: TGTGCCACCAGCGGGGGACAGGGAACCACAGATACGCAGTATTTT. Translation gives CATSGGQGTTDTQYF.

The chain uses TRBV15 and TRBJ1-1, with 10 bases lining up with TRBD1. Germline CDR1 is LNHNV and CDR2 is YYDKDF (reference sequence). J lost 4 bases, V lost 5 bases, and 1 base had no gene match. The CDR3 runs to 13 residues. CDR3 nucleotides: TGTGCCACCAGCCGGACAGGGGGCACTGAAGCTTTCTTT. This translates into CATSRTGGTEAFF.